This T cell receptor beta chain was captured in a study of radiotherapy plus CTLA-4 blockade in lung cancer. Study-wide background: For 18% of patients, objective responses occurred, and just over 30% had disease control. Study-level points and caveats: Reported findings show early blood T cell clone dynamics, with interferon-beta, best predicted response. Subsequent to radiotherapy plus ipilimumab, tumor-derived TCR clones underwent expansion in blood.

Focal radiation plus CTLA-4 blockade with ipilimumab was given to patients with chemo-refractory metastatic non-small-cell lung cancer. Measured with immunoSEQ multiplex PCR; TCRdb has only the in-frame clones, and not every one. The table shows 85,000 to 100,000 clones, with less than 80% occurring only once. This clone was seen only a few times. The antigen remains undetermined. V lost 1 base and J lost 3; bases outside the gene matches: 6. CDR1 and CDR2 (germline): SEHNR, FQNEAQ (reference sequence). The CDR3 has 17 residues. V usage is TRBV7-9 and J usage is TRBJ2-1, with 10 bases fitting TRBD2. This clonotype was obtained from a human donor with non-small cell lung cancer that progressed on radiotherapy plus ipilimumab. This specimen consisted of peripheral blood, obtained from a patient treated with radiotherapy plus ipilimumab. CDR3 sequence reads: CASSLGSGLADYNEQFF. Written as DNA, the CDR3 is TGTGCCAGCAGCTTAGGATCCGGACTAGCGGACTACAATGAGCAGTTCTTC.